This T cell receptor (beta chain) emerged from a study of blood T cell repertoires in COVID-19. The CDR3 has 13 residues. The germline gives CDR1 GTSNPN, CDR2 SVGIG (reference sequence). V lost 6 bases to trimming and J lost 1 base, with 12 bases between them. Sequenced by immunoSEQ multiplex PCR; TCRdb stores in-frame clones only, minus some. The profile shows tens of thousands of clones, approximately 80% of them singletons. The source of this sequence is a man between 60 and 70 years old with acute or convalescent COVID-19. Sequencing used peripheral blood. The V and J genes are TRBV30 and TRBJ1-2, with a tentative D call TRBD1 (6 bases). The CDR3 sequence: CACRDTFNYGYTF. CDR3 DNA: TGTGCCTGTCGGGACACCTTTAACTATGGCTACACCTTC.